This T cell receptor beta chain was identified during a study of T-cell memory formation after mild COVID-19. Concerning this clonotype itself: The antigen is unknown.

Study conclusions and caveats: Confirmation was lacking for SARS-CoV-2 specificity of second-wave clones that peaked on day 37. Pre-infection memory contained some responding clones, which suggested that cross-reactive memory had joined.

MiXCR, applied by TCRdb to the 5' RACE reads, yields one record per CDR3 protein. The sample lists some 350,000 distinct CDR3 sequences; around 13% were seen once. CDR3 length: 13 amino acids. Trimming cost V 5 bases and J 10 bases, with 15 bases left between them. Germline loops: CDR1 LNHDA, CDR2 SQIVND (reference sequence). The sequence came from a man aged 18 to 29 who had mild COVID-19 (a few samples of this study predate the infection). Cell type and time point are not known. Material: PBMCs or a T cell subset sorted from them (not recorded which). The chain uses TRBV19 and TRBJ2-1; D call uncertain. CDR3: CASSLRAVWEQFF. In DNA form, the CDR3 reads TGTGCCAGTAGTCTTAGGGCCGTCTGGGAGCAGTTCTTC.